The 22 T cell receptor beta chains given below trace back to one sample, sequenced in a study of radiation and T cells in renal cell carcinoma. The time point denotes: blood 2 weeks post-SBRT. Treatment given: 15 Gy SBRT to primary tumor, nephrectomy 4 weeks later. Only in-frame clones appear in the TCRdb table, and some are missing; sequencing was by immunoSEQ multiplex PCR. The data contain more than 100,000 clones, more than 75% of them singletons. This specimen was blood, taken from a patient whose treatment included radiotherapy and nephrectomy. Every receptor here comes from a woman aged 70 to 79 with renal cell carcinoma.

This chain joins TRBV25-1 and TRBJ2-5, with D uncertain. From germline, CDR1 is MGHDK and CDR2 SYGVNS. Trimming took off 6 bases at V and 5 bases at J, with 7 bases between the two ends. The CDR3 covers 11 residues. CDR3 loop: CASSQGETQYF. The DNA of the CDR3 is TGTGCCAGCAGCCAAGGGGAGACCCAGTACTTC. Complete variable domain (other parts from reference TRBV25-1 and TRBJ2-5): EADIYQTPRYLVIGTGKKITLECSQTMGHDKMYWYQQDPGMELHLIHYSYGVNSTEKGDLSSESTVSRIRTEHFPLTLESARPSHTSQYLCASSQGETQYFGPGTRLLVL.

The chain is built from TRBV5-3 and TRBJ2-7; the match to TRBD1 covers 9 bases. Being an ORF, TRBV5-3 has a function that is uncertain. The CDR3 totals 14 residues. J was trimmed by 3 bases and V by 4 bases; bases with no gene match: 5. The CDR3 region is CARSRGQGVYEQYF. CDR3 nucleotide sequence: TGTGCCAGAAGCCGGGGACAGGGAGTCTACGAGCAGTACTTC.

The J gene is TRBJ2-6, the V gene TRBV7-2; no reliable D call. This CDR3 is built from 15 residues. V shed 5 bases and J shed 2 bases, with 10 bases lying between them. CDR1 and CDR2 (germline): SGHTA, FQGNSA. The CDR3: CASSTQNAGANVLTF. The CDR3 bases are TGTGCCAGCAGCACTCAGAATGCTGGGGCCAACGTCCTGACTTTC.

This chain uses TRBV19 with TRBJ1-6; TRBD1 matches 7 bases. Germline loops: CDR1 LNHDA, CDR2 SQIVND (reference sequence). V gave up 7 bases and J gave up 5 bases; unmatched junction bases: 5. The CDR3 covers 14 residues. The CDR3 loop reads CASTRGQNNSPLHF. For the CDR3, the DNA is TGTGCCAGTACCCGGGGACAGAATAATTCACCCCTCCACTTT.

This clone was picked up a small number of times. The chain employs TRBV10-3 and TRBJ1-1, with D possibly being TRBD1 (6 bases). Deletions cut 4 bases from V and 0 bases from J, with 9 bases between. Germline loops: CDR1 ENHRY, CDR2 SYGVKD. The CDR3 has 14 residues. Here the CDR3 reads CAISADSMNTEAFF. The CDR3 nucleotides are TGTGCCATCAGTGCGGACAGTATGAACACTGAAGCTTTCTTT.

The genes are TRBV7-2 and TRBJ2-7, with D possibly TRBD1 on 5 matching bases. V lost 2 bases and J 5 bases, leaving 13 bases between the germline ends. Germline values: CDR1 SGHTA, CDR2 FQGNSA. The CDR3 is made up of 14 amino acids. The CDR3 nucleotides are TGTGCCAGCAGCTTAAATCCAGGGAACCACGAGCAGTACTTC. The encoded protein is CASSLNPGNHEQYF.

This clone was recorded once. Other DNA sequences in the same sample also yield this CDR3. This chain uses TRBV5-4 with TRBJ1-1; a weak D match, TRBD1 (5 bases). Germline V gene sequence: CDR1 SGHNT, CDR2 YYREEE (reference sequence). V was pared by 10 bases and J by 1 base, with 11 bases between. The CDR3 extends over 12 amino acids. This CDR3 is CAVGRPNTEAFF. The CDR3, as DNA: TGTGCCGTGGGACGTCCGAACACTGAAGCTTTCTTT.

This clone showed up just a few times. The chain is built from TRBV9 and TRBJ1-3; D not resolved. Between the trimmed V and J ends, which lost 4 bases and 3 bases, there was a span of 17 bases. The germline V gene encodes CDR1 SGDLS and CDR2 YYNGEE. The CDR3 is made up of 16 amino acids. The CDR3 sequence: CASSTSGKGLGNTIYF. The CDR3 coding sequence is TGTGCCAGCAGCACTTCGGGTAAGGGCCTTGGAAACACCATATATTTT.

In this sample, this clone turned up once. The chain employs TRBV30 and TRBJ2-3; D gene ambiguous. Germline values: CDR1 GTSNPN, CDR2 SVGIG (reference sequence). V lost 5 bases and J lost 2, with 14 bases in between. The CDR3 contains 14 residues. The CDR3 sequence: CAWENGGPTDTQYF. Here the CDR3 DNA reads TGTGCCTGGGAAAACGGCGGCCCCACAGATACGCAGTATTTT.

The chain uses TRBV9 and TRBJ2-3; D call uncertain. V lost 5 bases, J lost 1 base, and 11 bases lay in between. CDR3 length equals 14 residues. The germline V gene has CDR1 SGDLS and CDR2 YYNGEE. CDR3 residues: CASRRSGGTDTQYF. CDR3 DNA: TGTGCCAGCAGAAGATCTGGGGGCACAGATACGCAGTATTTT.

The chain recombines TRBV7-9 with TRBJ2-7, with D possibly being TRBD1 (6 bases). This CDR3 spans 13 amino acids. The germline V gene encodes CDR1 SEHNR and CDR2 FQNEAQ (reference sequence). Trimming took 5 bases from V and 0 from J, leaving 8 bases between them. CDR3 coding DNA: TGTGCCAGCAGCATGGACAGCTCCTACGAGCAGTACTTC. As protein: CASSMDSSYEQYF. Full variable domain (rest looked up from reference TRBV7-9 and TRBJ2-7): DTGVSQNPRHKITKRGQNVTFRCDPISEHNRLYWYRQTLGQGPEFLTYFQNEAQLEKSRLLSDRFSAERPKGSFSTLEIQRTEQGDSAMYLCASSMDSSYEQYFGPGTRLTVT.

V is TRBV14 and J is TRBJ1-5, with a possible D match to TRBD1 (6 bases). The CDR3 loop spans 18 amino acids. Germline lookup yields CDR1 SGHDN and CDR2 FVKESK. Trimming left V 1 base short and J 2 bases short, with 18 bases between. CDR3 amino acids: CASSQGNRVDRGNQPQHF. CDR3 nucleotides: TGTGCCAGCAGCCAAGGGAACAGGGTGGATCGGGGCAATCAGCCCCAGCATTTT.

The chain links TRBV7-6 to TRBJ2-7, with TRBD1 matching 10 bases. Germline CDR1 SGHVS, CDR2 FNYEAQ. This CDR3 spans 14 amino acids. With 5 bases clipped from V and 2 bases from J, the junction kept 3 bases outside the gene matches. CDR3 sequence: CASSPGQGAYEQYF. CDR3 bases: TGTGCCAGCAGCCCAGGACAGGGGGCCTACGAGCAGTACTTC.

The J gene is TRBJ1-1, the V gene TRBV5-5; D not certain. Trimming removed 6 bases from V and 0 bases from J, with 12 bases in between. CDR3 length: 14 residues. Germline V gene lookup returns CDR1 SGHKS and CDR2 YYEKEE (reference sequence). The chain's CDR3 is CASTDLHLNTEAFF. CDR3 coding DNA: TGTGCCAGCACGGATCTACACTTGAACACTGAAGCTTTCTTT.

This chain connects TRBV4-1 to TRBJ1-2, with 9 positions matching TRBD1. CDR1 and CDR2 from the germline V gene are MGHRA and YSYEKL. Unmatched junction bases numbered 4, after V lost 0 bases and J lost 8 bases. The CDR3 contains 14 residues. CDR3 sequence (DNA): TGCGCCAGCAGCCAAGAGGGGACAGGGTTGGGCTACACCTTC. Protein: CASSQEGTGLGYTF.

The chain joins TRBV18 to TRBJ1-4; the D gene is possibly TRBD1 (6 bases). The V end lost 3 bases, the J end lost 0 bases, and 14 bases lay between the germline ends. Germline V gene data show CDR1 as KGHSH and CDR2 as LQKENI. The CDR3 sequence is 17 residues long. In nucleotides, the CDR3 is TGTGCCAGCTCACCGAGGGGGGCCTATTCAACTAATGAAAAACTGTTTTTT. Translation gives CASSPRGAYSTNEKLFF.

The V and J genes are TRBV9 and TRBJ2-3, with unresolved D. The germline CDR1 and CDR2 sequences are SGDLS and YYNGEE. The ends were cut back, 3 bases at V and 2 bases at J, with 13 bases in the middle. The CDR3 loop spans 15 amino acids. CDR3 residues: CASSADLSLTDTQYF. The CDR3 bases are TGTGCCAGCAGCGCCGACTTATCTCTCACAGATACGCAGTATTTT.

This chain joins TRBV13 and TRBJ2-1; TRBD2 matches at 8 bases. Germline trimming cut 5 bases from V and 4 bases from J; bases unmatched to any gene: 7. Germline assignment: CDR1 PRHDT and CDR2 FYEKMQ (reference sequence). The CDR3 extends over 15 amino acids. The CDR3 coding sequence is TGTGCCAGCAGCCTTCTAGCGGGTGGATACAATGAGCAGTTCTTC. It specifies CASSLLAGGYNEQFF.

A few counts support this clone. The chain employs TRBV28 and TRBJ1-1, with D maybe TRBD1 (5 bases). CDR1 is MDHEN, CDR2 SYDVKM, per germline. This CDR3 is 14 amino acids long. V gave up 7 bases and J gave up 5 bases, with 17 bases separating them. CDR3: CASTFAGGWTEAFF. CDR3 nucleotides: TGTGCCAGCACCTTTGCCGGGGGGTGGACTGAAGCTTTCTTT.

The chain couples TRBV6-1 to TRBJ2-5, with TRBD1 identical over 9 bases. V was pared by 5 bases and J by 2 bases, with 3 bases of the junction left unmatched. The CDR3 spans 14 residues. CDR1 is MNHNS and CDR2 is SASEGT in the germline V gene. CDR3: CASSMDRGQETQYF. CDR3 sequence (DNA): TGTGCCAGCAGTATGGACAGGGGACAAGAGACCCAGTACTTC.

CDR3 sequence (DNA): TGTGCCAGCCGCGCGGTCGCAGGGGGCGCTGGGGGCTACACCTTC. Protein sequence: CASRAVAGGAGGYTF. This chain links TRBV28 with TRBJ1-2, with 8 bases matching TRBD1. The CDR3 runs to 15 residues. Unmatched junction bases numbered 16, after V lost 8 bases and J lost 8 bases. Germline CDR1 is MDHEN and CDR2 is SYDVKM.

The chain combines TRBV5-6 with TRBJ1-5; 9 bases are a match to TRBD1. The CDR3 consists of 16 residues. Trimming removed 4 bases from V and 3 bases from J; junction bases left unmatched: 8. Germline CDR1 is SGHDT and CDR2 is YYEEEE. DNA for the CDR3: TGTGCCAGCAGCAAGGACAGGGGAGACCCCAATCAGCCCCAGCATTTT. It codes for CASSKDRGDPNQPQHF.